The 22 T cell receptor beta chains in this list originate from one sample, sequenced in a study of monozygotic twins with cystic fibrosis. Libraries were prepared by immunoSEQ multiplex PCR; TCRdb keeps only in-frame clonotypes and omits some of them. This table holds about 24,000 clones, approximately 90% found once. The sequenced sample was blood. The receptors were sampled from a girl aged 2-15 years with cystic fibrosis.

The chain uses TRBV23-1 and TRBJ1-4, with D possibly TRBD1 on 5 matching bases. TRBV23-1 is an ORF; its function is uncertain. Deletions cut 4 bases from V and 1 base from J, with 13 bases between. This CDR3 spans 16 amino acids. The CDR3, as DNA: TGCGCCAGCAGTCGGGGGGTCGGGGTAACTAATGAAAAACTGTTTTTT. Translated: CASSRGVGVTNEKLFF.

The rearrangement uses TRBV18 and TRBJ2-7; possible D gene TRBD2, 6 bases. Germline V gives CDR1 KGHSH, CDR2 LQKENI. The CDR3 is made up of 15 amino acids. Trimming left V 2 bases short and J 6 bases short, with 17 bases between. For the CDR3, the DNA is TGTGCCAGCTCACCAGGTCGGGGGAGTACCTCCGAGCAGTACTTC. Amino acids: CASSPGRGSTSEQYF.

V gene TRBV11-2 combines with J gene TRBJ2-1, with TRBD2 matching 7 bases. This CDR3 contains 16 residues. V gave up 4 bases and J gave up 7 bases; unmatched junction bases: 13. Looked up from germline, CDR1 is SGHAT and CDR2 is FQNNGV. CDR3 sequence reads: CASSSVTSVPRNEQFF. The DNA for the CDR3 is TGTGCCAGCAGCTCAGTCACTAGCGTCCCTCGGAATGAGCAGTTCTTC.

The chain combines TRBV7-2 with TRBJ1-2; the D gene is possibly TRBD1 (6 bases). CDR1 is SGHTA, CDR2 FQGNSA, per germline. The CDR3 has 13 amino acids. Deletions cut 5 bases from V and 4 bases from J, with 11 bases between. The CDR3 region has the DNA TGTGCCAGCAGCCCAGGACAGACCTATGGCTACACCTTC. Residues: CASSPGQTYGYTF.

The CDR3 reads CASAKERGNTEAFF. The CDR3 coding sequence is TGTGCCAGCGCAAAGGAACGGGGGAACACTGAAGCTTTCTTT. The genes are TRBV7-9 and TRBJ1-1; D remains ambiguous. The ends were cut back, 8 bases at V and 1 base at J, with 14 bases in the middle. This CDR3 spans 14 amino acids. Per germline, CDR1 SEHNR and CDR2 FQNEAQ (reference sequence).

The genes are TRBV19 and TRBJ1-5; D possibly corresponds to TRBD1 (6 bases). CDR1 and CDR2 (germline): LNHDA, SQIVND (reference sequence). V dropped 3 bases and J dropped 7 bases, with 13 bases sitting between them. The CDR3 spans 14 residues. DNA of the CDR3: TGTGCCAGTAGTATTGGATGGACAGACCAGCCCCAGCATTTT. Protein: CASSIGWTDQPQHF.

This chain joins TRBV11-2 and TRBJ2-3; a weak D match, TRBD1 (5 bases). CDR1 is SGHAT and CDR2 is FQNNGV in the germline V gene. V lost 5 bases to trimming and J lost 8 bases, with 17 bases between them. The CDR3 loop spans 14 amino acids. CDR3 amino acids: CASSLGAAAATQYF. CDR3 nucleotide sequence: TGTGCCAGCAGCCTAGGGGCGGCCGCAGCTACGCAGTATTTT.

The chain combines TRBV5-1 with TRBJ2-1, with 9 bases fitting TRBD2. Germline CDR1 is SGHRS and CDR2 is YFSETQ. CDR3 length equals 17 residues. The V gene end was trimmed by 0 bases and the J gene end by 0 bases; junction bases not matched to a gene: 4. The CDR3, as DNA: TGCGCCAGCAGCTTGGCCCTAGCGGGGAGCTCCTACAATGAGCAGTTCTTC. Its translation: CASSLALAGSSYNEQFF.

In DNA form, the CDR3 reads TGTGCCAGCAGTTACAGAGAGGTTGGGGAGGCTGCTTTCTTT. It translates to CASSYREVGEAAFF. The chain joins TRBV6-5 to TRBJ1-1, with D uncertain. Trimming cost V 2 bases and J 11 bases, with 18 bases left between them. Looked up from germline, CDR1 is MNHEY and CDR2 is SVGAGI. The CDR3 consists of 14 residues.

V is TRBV5-5 and J is TRBJ2-7; 9 bases align to TRBD1. J gave up 4 bases and V 4 bases, and 12 bases lay outside the gene matches. This CDR3 contains 16 residues. Germline values: CDR1 SGHKS, CDR2 YYEKEE (reference sequence). CDR3: CASSATGTGTPYEQYF. The CDR3 bases are TGTGCCAGCAGCGCCACCGGGACAGGGACCCCGTACGAGCAGTACTTC.

The chain recombines TRBV14 with TRBJ1-2; 8 bases are a match to TRBD1. From germline, CDR1 is SGHDN and CDR2 FVKESK. With V trimmed by 4 bases and J by 4 bases, 11 bases remained unmatched. The CDR3 is 16 amino acids. In DNA, the CDR3 is TGTGCCAGCAGCCGCTCTGGACAGGGCCGTGCCTATGGCTACACCTTC. It codes for CASSRSGQGRAYGYTF.

This clone was observed a few times. The genes are TRBV11-3 and TRBJ2-7, with 9 bases aligning to TRBD1. Trimming at V came to 11 bases and at J to 5 bases, leaving 7 bases not matched to a gene. The CDR3 is 12 residues long. CDR1 and CDR2 (germline): SGHNT, YENEEA. CDR3 sequence reads: CACRDRDHEQYF. In nucleotides, the CDR3 is TGTGCCTGCCGGGACAGGGACCACGAGCAGTACTTC.

This clone occurred a few times. The rearrangement uses TRBV10-3 and TRBJ1-4, with D possibly TRBD1 on 5 matching bases. The CDR3 runs 15 residues. Trimming removed 3 bases at V and 7 bases at J, with 15 bases between. CDR1 and CDR2 from the germline V gene are ENHRY and SYGVKD. The CDR3 is CAISDPGREPEKLFF. As DNA, the CDR3 is TGTGCCATCAGTGACCCGGGACGTGAGCCTGAAAAACTGTTTTTT.

This chain links TRBV9 with TRBJ1-4; D not resolved. V was pared by 0 bases and J by 1 base, with 10 bases between. Germline lookup yields CDR1 SGDLS and CDR2 YYNGEE. This CDR3 has 16 amino acids. CDR3 loop: CASSVDSGLTNEKLFF. CDR3 DNA sequence: TGTGCCAGCAGCGTAGATTCCGGGCTAACTAATGAAAAACTGTTTTTT. Based on the CDR3 plus reference TRBV9 and TRBJ1-4, the full variable domain is DSGVTQTPKHLITATGQRVTLRCSPRSGDLSVYWYQQSLDQGLQFLIQYYNGEERAKGNILERFSAQQFPDLHSELNLSSLELGDSALYFCASSVDSGLTNEKLFFGSGTQLSVL.

The CDR3 DNA reads as TGTGCCAGCAGCTTAGTAAACCGGGGTAACACTGAAGCTTTCTTT. This sequence encodes CASSLVNRGNTEAFF. This rearrangement joins TRBV7-8 to TRBJ1-1; D call uncertain. V was pared by 1 base and J by 2 bases, with 11 bases between. Germline CDR1 reads SGHVS; CDR2 reads FQNEAQ. This CDR3 spans 15 amino acids. The full variable domain, its missing parts supplied by reference TRBV7-8 and TRBJ1-1, is GAGVSQSPRYKVAKRGQDVALRCDPISGHVSLFWYQQALGQGPEFLTYFQNEAQLDKSGLPSDRFFAERPEGSVSTLKIQRTQQEDSAVYLCASSLVNRGNTEAFFGQGTRLTVV.

This chain joins TRBV13 and TRBJ2-7; tentatively, D is TRBD1 (5 bases). The CDR3 consists of 13 residues. In germline, CDR1 is PRHDT, CDR2 FYEKMQ (reference sequence). V was shortened by 5 bases and J by 4 bases, with 12 bases between the two germline ends. The CDR3, as DNA: TGTGCCAGCAGCGTTAAACAGGTTTACGAGCAGTACTTC. Translation: CASSVKQVYEQYF.

This chain uses TRBV9 with TRBJ1-3; a possible D gene is TRBD1 (6 bases). The CDR3 sequence is 16 residues long. Per germline, CDR1 SGDLS and CDR2 YYNGEE. Deletions cut 4 bases from V and 0 bases from J, with 14 bases between. Written as DNA, the CDR3 is TGTGCCAGCAGCAGATCAGGGGACTTCTCTGGAAACACCATATATTTT. The encoded protein is CASSRSGDFSGNTIYF.

The V and J genes are TRBV27 and TRBJ2-2; D unresolved. Per germline, CDR1 MNHEY and CDR2 SMNVEV (reference sequence). V shed 8 bases and J shed 6 bases, with 13 bases lying between them. The CDR3 is 13 residues long. The DNA for the CDR3 is TGTGCCAGCGGGGTTAGAAGTCCCGGGGAGCTGTTTTTT. Protein sequence: CASGVRSPGELFF.

The chain employs TRBV9 and TRBJ1-1, with a tentative D call TRBD1 (6 bases). The germline V and J ends were trimmed by 4 bases and 10 bases, with 26 bases remaining between them. CDR1 SGDLS and CDR2 YYNGEE come from the germline V gene. The CDR3 sequence is 16 residues long. Here the CDR3 DNA reads TGTGCCAGCAGCACCGAAACAGGGATCCTCCCTGCGGGAGCTTTCTTT. As protein: CASSTETGILPAGAFF.

V gene TRBV10-3 combines with J gene TRBJ2-3; 13 bases map to TRBD2. The ends lost 6 bases at V and 2 bases at J; junction bases unmatched: 2. The CDR3 length is 15 residues. Germline V gene data show CDR1 as ENHRY and CDR2 as SYGVKD. The CDR3 nucleotides read TGTGCCATCAGGGGGACTAGCGGGGCCACAGATACGCAGTATTTT. It is translated as CAIRGTSGATDTQYF.

The chain couples TRBV5-4 to TRBJ2-7; maybe TRBD1 (7 bases). With 4 bases removed from V and 2 bases from J, the gap between germline ends came to 13 bases. The germline CDR1 and CDR2 sequences are SGHNT and YYREEE (reference sequence). The CDR3 loop spans 14 amino acids. The CDR3 is CASSRGTETYEQYF. CDR3 nucleotides: TGTGCCAGCAGCCGCGGGACAGAAACCTACGAGCAGTACTTC.

The V and J genes are TRBV29-1 and TRBJ2-2; D is unresolved. The CDR3 totals 13 residues. CDR1 and CDR2 from the germline V gene are SQVTM and ANQGSEA. The V and J ends lost 8 bases and 1 base respectively, with 11 bases between them. CDR3: CSLRTGNTGELFF. Written as DNA, the CDR3 is TGCAGCCTACGGACCGGGAACACCGGGGAGCTGTTTTTT.